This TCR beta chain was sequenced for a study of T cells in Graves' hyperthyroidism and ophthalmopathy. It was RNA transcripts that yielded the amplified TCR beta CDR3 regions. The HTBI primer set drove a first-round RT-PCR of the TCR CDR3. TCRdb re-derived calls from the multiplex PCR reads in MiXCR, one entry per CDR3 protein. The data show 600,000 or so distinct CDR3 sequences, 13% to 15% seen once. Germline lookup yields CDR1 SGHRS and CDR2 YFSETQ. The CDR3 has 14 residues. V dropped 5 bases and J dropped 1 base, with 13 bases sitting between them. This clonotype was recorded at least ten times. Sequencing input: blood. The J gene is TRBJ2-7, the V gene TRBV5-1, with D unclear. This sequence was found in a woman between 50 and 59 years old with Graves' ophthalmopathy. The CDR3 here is CASSLIVGSYEQYF. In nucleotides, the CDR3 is TGCGCCAGCAGTCTAATAGTTGGATCCTACGAGCAGTACTTC.